The rows below give T cell receptor beta chains drawn from one sample of a study of T cell repertoires in cytomegalovirus infection. In TCRdb, the reads were re-called with MiXCR into one record per CDR3 protein. The sample consists of roughly 220,000 distinct CDR3 sequences, about 38% of them appearing once. For these receptors, no antigen is known. The source material was CD8+ T cells from cultured PBMCs, sampled from culture after CMV antigen stimulation. These receptors originate from a human donor in good health (CMV status not recorded). Some clones in this sample may be carry-over from other donors' samples. The CDR3 runs from the conserved cysteine through the conserved F or W. D genes are given only for firm matches. Size is stated for part of the rows, as once, few or many counts, or as a class when the clone is expanded.

TRBD1 | - | TRBJ1-1 | TRBV6-6 | TGTGCCAGCAGTCACAGGGGAGTGAACACTGAAGCTTTCTTT | CASSHRGVNTEAFF
- | many | TRBJ1-2 | TRBV7-9 | TGTGCCAGCAGCTCGACGACTGGACAGTCTAACTATGGCTACACCTTC | CASSSTTGQSNYGYTF
TRBD1 | few | TRBJ2-2 | TRBV7-9 | TGTGCCAGCAGCGAAGGGGGCTCCCCCCGGGAGCTGTTTTTT | CASSEGGSPRELFF
- | few | TRBJ1-2 | TRBV7-2 | TGTGCCAGCAGCTTAGCCTCAGGGAATTATGGCTACACCTTC | CASSLASGNYGYTF
- | - | TRBJ2-5 | TRBV7-8 | TGTGCCAGCAGCCCCCCAGGGGAAGAGACCCAGTACTTC | CASSPPGEETQYF
- | - | TRBJ1-1 | TRBV7-9 | TGTGCCAGCAGCTTAGCGACGGGACCGTTGAACACTGAAGCTTTCTTT | CASSLATGPLNTEAFF
- | - | TRBJ2-3 | TRBV7-3 | TGTGCCAGCAGTCAAGGTGACAGGAGCACAGATACGCAGTATTTT | CASSQGDRSTDTQYF
- | few | TRBJ2-1 | TRBV12-3/TRBV12-4 | TGTGCCAGCAGTGCCTCTATGGATGAGCAGTTCTTC | CASSASMDEQFF
- | many | TRBJ1-4 | TRBV6-2/TRBV6-3 | TGTGCCAGCAGTCGAAACCCTCACCCGGGGATACATGAAAAACTGTTTTTT | CASSRNPHPGIHEKLFF
TRBD1 | few | TRBJ1-2 | TRBV27 | TGTGCCAGCAGTCCCAGGGGACAGGGTCTTAACTATGGCTACACCTTC | CASSPRGQGLNYGYTF
- | - | TRBJ2-1 | TRBV7-9 | TGTGCCAGCAGCTCCGACCGAAGCCTAAACCCAACCAATGAGCAGTTCTTC | CASSSDRSLNPTNEQFF
- | - | TRBJ2-3 | TRBV5-1 | TGCGCCAGCAGCTTGGCGGGGGTGAGGGATACGCAGTATTTT | CASSLAGVRDTQYF
TRBD2 | - | TRBJ2-3 | TRBV4-1 | TGCGCCAGATCGACGACCGGGACTAGCGGGTACCTCGGCACAGATACGCAGTATTTT | CARSTTGTSGYLGTDTQYF
- | - | TRBJ2-2 | TRBV28 | TGTGCCAGCAGACCGGGACCGCGGGACACCGGGGAGCTGTTTTTT | CASRPGPRDTGELFF
- | - | TRBJ2-7 | TRBV28 | TGTGCCAGCAGTTTAGGGGTTGAGGCCGTTCGGGTCGAGCAGTACTTC | CASSLGVEAVRVEQYF
- | - | TRBJ2-3 | TRBV20-1 | TGCAGTGCCCGAGCCTGGGGGGGGGCGGGGACGCAGTATTTT | CSARAWGGAGTQYF
- | - | TRBJ2-1 | TRBV7-9 | TGTGCCAGCAGCTTAGAGTCAACCGGGGGTGAGCAGTTCTTC | CASSLESTGGEQFF
TRBD1 | few | TRBJ2-3 | TRBV6-8 | TGTGCCAGCAGTTACCCGAGTTCGGGACAGGGGGCAGATACGCAGTATTTT | CASSYPSSGQGADTQYF
TRBD2 | many | TRBJ2-3 | TRBV6-6 | TGTGCCAGCAGAGCCCGGACTAGCGGACGTTCTAGCACAGATACGCAGTATTTT | CASRARTSGRSSTDTQYF
- | few | TRBJ1-2 | TRBV20-1 | TGCAGTGCTAGATTTGCATTAGCACAGTATGGCTACACCTTC | CSARFALAQYGYTF
- | - | TRBJ2-7 | TRBV28 | TGTGCCAGCAGTTTATCTAGCAGTGGGCTATACGAGCAGTACTTC | CASSLSSSGLYEQYF
- | once | TRBJ2-3 | TRBV12-3/TRBV12-4 | TGTGCCAGCCGATCACCAGAGACAGTCACAGATACGCAGTATTTT | CASRSPETVTDTQYF
TRBD2 | - | TRBJ2-7 | TRBV9 | TGTGCCAGCAGCGCATCCCCGGGAGGCATAAAAGAGCAGTACTTC | CASSASPGGIKEQYF
TRBD1 | - | TRBJ2-7 | TRBV6-2/TRBV6-3 | TGTGCCAGCAGGGACGGGACAGAAGAGCAGTACTTC | CASRDGTEEQYF
TRBD1 | - | TRBJ2-7 | TRBV10-3 | TGTGCCATCAGTGAGTCGGACAGGGGAACTCCCTACGAGCAGTACTTC | CAISESDRGTPYEQYF
TRBD1 | - | TRBJ2-5 | TRBV7-7 | TGTGCCAGCAGCTTGGGGACAGGGCTGGAGAAGACCCAGTACTTC | CASSLGTGLEKTQYF
- | - | TRBJ2-7 | TRBV19 | TGTGCCAGTAGCTCGGGGAGACTCTACGAGCAGTACTTC | CASSSGRLYEQYF
- | - | TRBJ2-3 | TRBV27 | TGTGCCAGCAGTTCAATAGGGGGGGCAGATACGCAGTATTTT | CASSSIGGADTQYF
- | - | TRBJ2-7 | TRBV12-3/TRBV12-4 | TGTGCCAGCAGTTTGGGCGGATACTCCTACGAGCAGTACTTC | CASSLGGYSYEQYF
- | few | TRBJ1-1 | TRBV20-1 | TGCAGTGCTAGAGATTCCCAGACGTTCACTGAAGCTTTCTTT | CSARDSQTFTEAFF
TRBD1 | - | TRBJ1-5 | TRBV7-8 | TGTGCCAGCAGCCTATCCTTGGACAGGGGGGGAAGCAATCAGCCCCAGCCTTTT | CASSLSLDRGGSNQPQPF
- | - | TRBJ2-1 | TRBV24-1 | TGTGCCACCAGTGCATCCCGACGAGGGCAAGGGTCCTACAATGAGCAGTTCTTC | CATSASRRGQGSYNEQFF
TRBD1 | medium-sized | TRBJ1-1 | TRBV12-3/TRBV12-4 | TGTGCCAGTCACCCGACAGGGAAGGGCTGGAACACTGAAGCTTTCTTT | CASHPTGKGWNTEAFF
TRBD2 | - | TRBJ2-1 | TRBV28 | TGTGCCAGCAGTTCACGAGCGGGAGGGGATAATGAGCAGTTCTTC | CASSSRAGGDNEQFF
- | few | TRBJ2-7 | TRBV2 | TGTGCCAGCTCCCGGGACCGGAGCTCCTACGAGCAGTACTTC | CASSRDRSSYEQYF
TRBD1 | - | TRBJ1-1 | TRBV12-3/TRBV12-4 | TGTGCCAGCAGCTGGAGAAAGAGGGGGCCAAGCACTGAAGCTTTCTTT | CASSWRKRGPSTEAFF
TRBD1 | - | TRBJ2-1 | TRBV11-2 | TGTGCCAGCAGCTTAGGACAGGGGGACGAGTATGAGCAGTTCTTC | CASSLGQGDEYEQFF
TRBD1 | - | TRBJ2-7 | TRBV20-1 | TGCAGTGCTAGAGATTGGGACAGGGAATATCCCTACGAGCAGTACTTC | CSARDWDREYPYEQYF
- | many | TRBJ2-5 | TRBV7-2 | TGTGCCAGCAGCTTAGCGACAGAGTACCAAGAGACCCAGTACTTC | CASSLATEYQETQYF
- | - | TRBJ1-2 | TRBV20-1 | TGCAGTGCCCACCCTTGGACGGACACTCCTAACTATGGCTACACCTTC | CSAHPWTDTPNYGYTF
- | - | TRBJ2-5 | TRBV5-4 | TGTGCCAGCAGCTTGGATCGGGTACAAGAGACCCAGTACTTC | CASSLDRVQETQYF
- | - | TRBJ2-3 | TRBV7-6 | TGTGCCAGAAGCTTAGCTGTAAGTCCCGCAGAGACGCCGTATTTT | CARSLAVSPAETPYF
TRBD2 | - | TRBJ2-1 | TRBV12-3/TRBV12-4 | TGTGCCAGCAGATCTAGCGGGGGGGCCGATGAGCAGTTCTTC | CASRSSGGADEQFF
- | - | TRBJ1-5 | TRBV6-5 | TGTGCCAGCAGGCCCACGGGTTACGGGCAGCCCCAGCATTTT | CASRPTGYGQPQHF
- | medium-sized | TRBJ2-5 | TRBV7-2 | TGTGCCAGCAGCTTAAGTCGGCCGGAGGGGACCCAGTACTTC | CASSLSRPEGTQYF
- | - | TRBJ2-1 | TRBV29-1 | TGCAGCGTTGTGGTTCCGAGCAATGAGCAGTTCTTC | CSVVVPSNEQFF
- | - | TRBJ2-1 | TRBV7-3 | TGTGCCAGCAGCTCACGAGCCCGGGATAAGCGGGACAATGAGCAGTTCTTC | CASSSRARDKRDNEQFF
- | - | TRBJ1-5 | TRBV24-1 | TGTGCCACCAGTGATGCGGACAATCAGCCCCAGCATTTT | CATSDADNQPQHF
- | few | TRBJ1-2 | TRBV27 | TGTGCCAGCAGTCCCCCCGGGACAAGCCCAAACTATGGCTACACCTTC | CASSPPGTSPNYGYTF
TRBD2 | - | TRBJ2-7 | TRBV11-1 | TGTGCCAGCAGCTGGGGACTAGCGGGAGGAATAAAGGACTACGAGCAGTACTTC | CASSWGLAGGIKDYEQYF
- | few | TRBJ1-2 | TRBV7-9 | TGTGCCAGCAGCTTAGAACCTTATGGCTACACCTTC | CASSLEPYGYTF
- | - | TRBJ1-2 | TRBV11-2 | TGTGCCAGCAATCAGGAGAACTATGGCTACACCTTC | CASNQENYGYTF
- | - | TRBJ2-1 | TRBV28 | TGTGCCAGCAGTTTAGGGACTTTCTCCTACAATGAGCAGTTCTTC | CASSLGTFSYNEQFF
- | few | TRBJ2-2 | TRBV5-4 | TGTGCCAGCAGCTTCGGAGGGTTGAGCACCGGGGAGCTGTTTTTT | CASSFGGLSTGELFF
TRBD1 | few | TRBJ1-6 | TRBV11-2 | TGTGCCAGCAGCCCCTGGACAGGGAAAACTGATTCACCCCTCCACTTT | CASSPWTGKTDSPLHF
- | - | TRBJ1-1 | TRBV9 | TGTGCCAGCAGCGTAGTGGTGGGATCCACTGAAGCTTTCTTT | CASSVVVGSTEAFF
- | once | TRBJ2-1 | TRBV11-2 | TGTGCCAGCAGCTCGTTAATCATCTTCAATGAGCAGTTCTTC | CASSSLIIFNEQFF
- | once | TRBJ1-2 | TRBV28 | TGTGCCAGCAGTTTCTCCACGGTGGGGGGCTATGGCTACACCTTC | CASSFSTVGGYGYTF
TRBD2 | - | TRBJ2-2 | TRBV30 | TGTGCCTGGAGTGTACTAGCGGGAGTTGGCACCGGGGAGCTGTTTTTT | CAWSVLAGVGTGELFF